This TCR beta chain was identified in a study of cytomegalovirus exposure and HLA in healthy donors. The CDR3 is 14 residues long. The V gene end was trimmed by 5 bases and the J gene end by 3 bases; junction bases not matched to a gene: 8. Germline CDR1 SGHDT, CDR2 YYEEEE. Use of 60 Vbeta and 13 Jbeta primers characterized the PCR. This table comes from immunoSEQ multiplex PCR, and its TCRdb copy is limited to in-frame clones, with some not included. The table records 100,000 to 150,000 clones, 77% of them present only once. Input material: PBMCs. The chain carries TRBV5-6 and TRBJ2-7, with 7 bases identical to TRBD2. The origin of this receptor is a male donor in good health and CMV-seropositive. The CDR3 DNA reads TGTGCCAGCAGTTGGGGGGGGTCGATCTACGAGCAGTACTTC. Translated: CASSWGGSIYEQYF.